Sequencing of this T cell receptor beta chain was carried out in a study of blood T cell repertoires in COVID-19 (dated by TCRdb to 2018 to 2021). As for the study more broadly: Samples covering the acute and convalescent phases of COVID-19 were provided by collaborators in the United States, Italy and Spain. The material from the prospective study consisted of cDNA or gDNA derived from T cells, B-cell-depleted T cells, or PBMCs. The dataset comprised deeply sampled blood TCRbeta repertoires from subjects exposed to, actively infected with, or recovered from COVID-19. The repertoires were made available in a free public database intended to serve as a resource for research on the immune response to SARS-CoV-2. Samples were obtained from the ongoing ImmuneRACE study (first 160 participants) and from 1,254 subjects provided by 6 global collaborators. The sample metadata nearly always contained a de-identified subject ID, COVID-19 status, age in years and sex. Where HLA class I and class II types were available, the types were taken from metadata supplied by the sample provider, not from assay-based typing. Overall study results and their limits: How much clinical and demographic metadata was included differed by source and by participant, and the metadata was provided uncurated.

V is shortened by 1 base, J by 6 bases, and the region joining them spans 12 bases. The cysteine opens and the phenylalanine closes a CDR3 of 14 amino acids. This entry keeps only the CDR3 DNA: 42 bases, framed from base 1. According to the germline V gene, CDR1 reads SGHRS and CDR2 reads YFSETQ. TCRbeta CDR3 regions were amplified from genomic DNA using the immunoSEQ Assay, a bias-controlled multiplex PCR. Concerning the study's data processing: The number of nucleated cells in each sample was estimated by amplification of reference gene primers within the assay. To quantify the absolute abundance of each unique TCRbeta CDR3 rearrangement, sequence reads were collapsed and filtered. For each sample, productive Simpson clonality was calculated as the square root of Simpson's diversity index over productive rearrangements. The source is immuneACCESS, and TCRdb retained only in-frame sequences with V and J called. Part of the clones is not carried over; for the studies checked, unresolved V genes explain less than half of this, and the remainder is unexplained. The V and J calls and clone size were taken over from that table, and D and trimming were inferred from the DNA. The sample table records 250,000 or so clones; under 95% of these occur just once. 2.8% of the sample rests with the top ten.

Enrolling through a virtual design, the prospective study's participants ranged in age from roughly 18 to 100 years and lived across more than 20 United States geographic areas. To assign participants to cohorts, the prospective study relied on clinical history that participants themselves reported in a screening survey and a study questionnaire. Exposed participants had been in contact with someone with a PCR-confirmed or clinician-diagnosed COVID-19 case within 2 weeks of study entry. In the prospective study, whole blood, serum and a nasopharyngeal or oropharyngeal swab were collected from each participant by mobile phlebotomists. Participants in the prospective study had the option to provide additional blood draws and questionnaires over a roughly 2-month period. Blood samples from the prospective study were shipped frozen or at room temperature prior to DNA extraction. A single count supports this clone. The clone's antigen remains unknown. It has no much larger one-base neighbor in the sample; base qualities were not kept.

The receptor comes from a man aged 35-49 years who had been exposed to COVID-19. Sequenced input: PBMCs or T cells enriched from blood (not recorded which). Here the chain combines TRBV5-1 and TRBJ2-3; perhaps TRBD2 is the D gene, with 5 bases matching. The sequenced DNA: TGCGCCAGCAGCTTGCGACGGGAAGTCGATACGCAGTATTTT. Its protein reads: CASSLRREVDTQYF.